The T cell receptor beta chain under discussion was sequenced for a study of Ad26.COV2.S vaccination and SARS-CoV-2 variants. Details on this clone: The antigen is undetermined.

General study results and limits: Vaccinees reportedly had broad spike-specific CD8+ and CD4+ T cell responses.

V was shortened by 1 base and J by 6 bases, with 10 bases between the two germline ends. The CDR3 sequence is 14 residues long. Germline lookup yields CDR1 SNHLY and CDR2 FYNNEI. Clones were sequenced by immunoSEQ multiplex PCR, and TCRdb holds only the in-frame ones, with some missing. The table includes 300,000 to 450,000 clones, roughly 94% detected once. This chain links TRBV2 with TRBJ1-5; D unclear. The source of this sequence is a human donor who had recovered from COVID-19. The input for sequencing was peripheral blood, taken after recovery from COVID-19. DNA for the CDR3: TGTGCCAGCAGTGAAGGGGTAGGGCTTCAGCCCCAGCATTTT. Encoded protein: CASSEGVGLQPQHF.